The 25 T cell receptor beta chains given below trace back to one sample, sequenced in a study of graft-versus-host responses after intestinal transplantation. Some clones are missing from TCRdb's copy, which holds only in-frame ones; the method was immunoSEQ multiplex PCR. The sample records around 100,000 clones, roughly 87% being singletons. These TCRs' antigens remain unknown. The input for sequencing was unstimulated CD4+ T cells sorted from spleen or lymph node cells, taken before transplant. These TCRs come from a human donor who was the organ donor for an intestinal transplant.

The CDR3 reads CASSLAVFGTGGEQYF. The CDR3 DNA reads TGTGCCAGCAGCTTAGCTGTCTTTGGTACGGGTGGGGAGCAGTACTTC. This chain connects TRBV7-6 to TRBJ2-7; no firm D call. V lost 0 bases, J lost 7 bases, and 19 bases lay in between. CDR1 is SGHVS, CDR2 FNYEAQ, per germline. CDR3 length: 16 amino acids.

The genes are TRBV27 and TRBJ1-3, with a weak D call TRBD1 (5 bases). The V gene's germline CDR1 is MNHEY and CDR2 SMNVEV (reference sequence). The CDR3 spans 13 residues. Trimming cost V 6 bases and J 4 bases, with 10 bases left between them. CDR3 region: CASSSRGGNTIYF. CDR3 nucleotide sequence: TGTGCCAGCAGCAGCCGGGGGGGAAACACCATATATTTT.

J is TRBJ1-3 and V is TRBV5-4; 8 nucleotides match TRBD1. Germline values: CDR1 SGHNT, CDR2 YYREEE (reference sequence). This CDR3 is built from 15 residues. V lost 7 bases, J lost 0 bases, and 6 bases stayed unmatched. Written as DNA, the CDR3 is TGTGCCAGCTCTCGGGACAGGAACTCTGGAAACACCATATATTTT. This codes for CASSRDRNSGNTIYF.

The DNA for the CDR3 is TGTGCCAGCAGTTCCCCGGATAACTATGGCTACACCTTC. It is translated as CASSSPDNYGYTF. V and J are TRBV2 and TRBJ1-2; D remains ambiguous. This CDR3 comprises 13 residues. Per germline, CDR1 SNHLY and CDR2 FYNNEI. V shed 5 bases and J shed 1 base, with 8 bases lying between them.

The chain is built from TRBV27 and TRBJ1-1; a possible D gene is TRBD1 (6 bases). The CDR3 runs 15 residues. Germline CDR1 MNHEY, CDR2 SMNVEV (reference sequence). V lost 3 bases and J lost 1, with 12 bases in between. This chain's CDR3 is CASSLHRDPNTEAFF. In DNA form, the CDR3 reads TGTGCCAGCAGTTTGCACAGGGATCCGAACACTGAAGCTTTCTTT.

This chain links TRBV5-1 with TRBJ2-1; no clear D. The ends were cut back, 0 bases at V and 7 bases at J, with 11 bases in the middle. Germline V gives CDR1 SGHRS, CDR2 YFSETQ. The CDR3 runs 14 residues. Written as DNA, the CDR3 is TGCGCCAGCAGCTTGGAGTTGGGGTGGAATGAGCAGTTCTTC. Translation: CASSLELGWNEQFF.

V usage is TRBV19 and J usage is TRBJ2-2; 7 nucleotides agree with TRBD1. Germline CDR1 and CDR2: LNHDA and SQIVND (reference sequence). The CDR3 covers 15 residues. With V trimmed by 10 bases and J by 2 bases, 10 bases remained unmatched. CDR3: CATSPGQTNTGELFF. The CDR3 DNA reads TGTGCCACCTCCCCGGGACAGACCAACACCGGGGAGCTGTTTTTT.

This clone was counted between two and nine times. The CDR3 DNA is TGTGCCACCAGCAGAGAGGCAGGGTTGGGCACTGAAGCTTTCTTT. Translation: CATSREAGLGTEAFF. The J gene is TRBJ1-1, the V gene TRBV15; D perhaps matches TRBD1 (5 bases). Trimming cost V 0 bases and J 4 bases, with 12 bases left between them. Germline assignment: CDR1 LNHNV and CDR2 YYDKDF (reference sequence). The CDR3 has 15 residues.

The chain carries TRBV28 and TRBJ1-6, with 7 bases fitting TRBD1. With 4 bases clipped from V and 9 bases from J, the junction kept 9 bases outside the gene matches. CDR1 and CDR2 (germline): MDHEN, SYDVKM. This CDR3 has 15 residues. CDR3 nucleotides: TGTGCCAGCAGTTGGGACAGAGGCCTAATTTCACCCCTCCACTTT. Protein sequence: CASSWDRGLISPLHF.

In its sample, this clone was seen once. The chain recombines TRBV28 with TRBJ2-1; 9 bases fit TRBD1. The CDR3 has 17 residues. With 1 base clipped from V and 10 bases from J, the junction kept 14 bases outside the gene matches. CDR1 and CDR2 from the germline V gene are MDHEN and SYDVKM. The CDR3 reads CASSLSGTGKLPWEQFF. The CDR3 coding sequence is TGTGCCAGCAGTTTATCCGGGACAGGGAAATTACCGTGGGAGCAGTTCTTC.

The chain links TRBV5-6 to TRBJ2-5; no clear D. CDR1 and CDR2 (germline): SGHDT, YYEEEE. The CDR3 totals 11 residues. V dropped 1 base and J dropped 5 bases, with 3 bases sitting between them. The CDR3 region is CASSLRETQYF. The CDR3 region has the DNA TGTGCCAGCAGCTTGCGGGAGACCCAGTACTTC.

The rearrangement uses TRBV30 and TRBJ1-2; D is unresolved. V lost 0 bases and J lost 7, with 6 bases in between. This CDR3 contains 11 residues. From germline, CDR1 is GTSNPN and CDR2 SVGIG (reference sequence). CDR3 in DNA: TGTGCCTGGAGTGTTATTGGTGGCTACACCTTC. Protein: CAWSVIGGYTF.

This clone was detected once. V is TRBV4-2 and J is TRBJ1-2; maybe TRBD1 (5 bases). Germline V CDR1 and CDR2: LGHNA, YNFKEQ. V lost 6 bases, J lost 0 bases, and 8 bases lay in between. There are 13 residues in the CDR3. CDR3 in amino acids: CASSPGSNYGYTF. The CDR3 nucleotides read TGTGCCAGCAGTCCAGGGTCTAACTATGGCTACACCTTC.

The rearrangement links TRBV5-6 to TRBJ1-2, with a possible D match to TRBD1 (5 bases). The CDR3 runs to 17 residues. The V gene's germline CDR1 is SGHDT and CDR2 YYEEEE. Trimming stripped 2 bases from V and 0 bases from J, with 17 bases between. The CDR3 coding sequence is TGTGCCAGCAGCTTTGGGGGGTCTATCATAGCTAACTATGGCTACACCTTC. Its protein product is CASSFGGSIIANYGYTF.

V gene TRBV2 combines with J gene TRBJ2-3; D is possibly TRBD2 (6 bases). The CDR3 sequence is 17 residues long. The V end was cut by 6 bases, the J end by 0 bases, with 19 bases between. CDR1 is SNHLY and CDR2 is FYNNEI in the germline V gene. In DNA form, the CDR3 reads TGTGCCAGCAGCCCGATTGGGGGGTTAACTAGCACAGATACGCAGTATTTT. This gives the protein CASSPIGGLTSTDTQYF.

This clone was picked up one time. The chain is built from TRBV6-1 and TRBJ2-5; 10 positions agree with TRBD2. This CDR3 has 15 amino acids. V gave up 7 bases and J gave up 4 bases; unmatched junction bases: 9. Per the germline V gene, CDR1 is MNHNS and CDR2 is SASEGT. CDR3 DNA: TGTGCCAGCACCCTGACTAGCGGGCGTCTAGAGACCCAGTACTTC. It translates to CASTLTSGRLETQYF.

This chain joins TRBV5-1 and TRBJ2-3; D is perhaps TRBD2 (6 bases). V lost 4 bases and J lost 5, with 14 bases in between. Per germline, CDR1 SGHRS and CDR2 YFSETQ. The CDR3 length is 14 residues. CDR3 protein: CASSTRLVKDTQYF. In nucleotides, the CDR3 is TGCGCCAGCAGCACCCGACTAGTGAAAGATACGCAGTATTTT.

The genes are TRBV10-2 and TRBJ2-4, with D possibly being TRBD1 (5 bases). The ends were cut back, 0 bases at V and 2 bases at J, with 20 bases in the middle. CDR3 size: 19 residues. CDR1 is WSHSY and CDR2 is SAAADI in the germline V gene. The CDR3 DNA sequence: TGCGCCAGCAGTGAGTCTAATACGATTGGGGCTGGGACCAAAAACATTCAGTACTTC. Amino acids: CASSESNTIGAGTKNIQYF.

The chain recombines TRBV2 with TRBJ1-6, with a weak D call TRBD1 (6 bases). V was clipped by 2 bases and J by 10 bases, with 15 bases between them. Germline V lookup: CDR1 SNHLY, CDR2 FYNNEI. The CDR3 sequence is 15 residues long. CDR3 in amino acids: CASSEFRGMESPLHF. CDR3 coding DNA: TGTGCCAGCAGTGAATTCAGGGGAATGGAATCACCCCTCCACTTT.

The chain joins TRBV7-8 to TRBJ2-2, with a possible D match to TRBD2 (5 bases). CDR3 length: 16 residues. Trimming pared 1 base from V and 0 bases from J, leaving 9 bases between. Germline CDR1 and CDR2: SGHVS and FQNEAQ. CDR3 in amino acids: CASSLVEGTNTGELFF. The CDR3 coding sequence is TGTGCCAGCAGCTTAGTTGAGGGTACGAACACCGGGGAGCTGTTTTTT.

This rearrangement joins TRBV19 to TRBJ2-7, with D perhaps TRBD2 (6 bases). The length of the CDR3 is 13 residues. The V end lost 6 bases, the J end lost 4 bases, and 13 bases lay between the germline ends. CDR1 LNHDA and CDR2 SQIVND come from the germline V gene (reference sequence). CDR3 residues: CASRVGAGYEQYF. In nucleotides, the CDR3 is TGTGCCAGTAGGGTTGGAGCGGGTTACGAGCAGTACTTC.

J is TRBJ1-1 and V is TRBV2, with D unclear. The CDR3 is 11 amino acids. Trimming cost V 8 bases and J 6 bases, with 10 bases left between them. CDR1 SNHLY and CDR2 FYNNEI come from the germline V gene. The DNA of the CDR3 is TGTGCCAGCTCCCGGGTCCCTGAAGCTTTCTTT. Residues: CASSRVPEAFF.

The chain carries TRBV5-1 and TRBJ2-3; D is possibly TRBD2 (5 bases). The CDR3 has 15 amino acids. V was cut by 4 bases and J by 1 base, with 13 bases left in between. CDR1 is SGHRS, CDR2 YFSETQ, per germline. The CDR3 sequence: CASSPEGYGTDTQYF. The DNA for the CDR3 is TGCGCCAGCAGCCCCGAGGGCTACGGCACAGATACGCAGTATTTT. The full variable domain, its missing parts supplied by reference TRBV5-1 and TRBJ2-3, is KAGVTQTPRYLIKTRGQQVTLSCSPISGHRSVSWYQQTPGQGLQFLFEYFSETQRNKGNFPGRFSGRQFSNSRSEMNVSTLELGDSALYLCASSPEGYGTDTQYFGPGTRLTVL.

This clone was detected only a few times. The genes are TRBV10-3 and TRBJ1-5, with D perhaps matching TRBD1 (5 bases). V shed 5 bases and J shed 6 bases, with 11 bases lying between them. The CDR3 has 13 residues. In germline, CDR1 is ENHRY, CDR2 SYGVKD. CDR3 sequence reads: CAISPTVGQPQHF. DNA of the CDR3: TGTGCCATCAGTCCGACAGTAGGTCAGCCCCAGCATTTT.

CDR3 in amino acids: CATREIPSNQPQHF. The CDR3 bases are TGTGCCACCAGGGAAATTCCTAGCAATCAGCCCCAGCATTTT. The V gene is TRBV27, the J gene TRBJ1-5; D might be TRBD1 (5 bases). Trimming took off 10 bases at V and 0 bases at J, with 13 bases between the two ends. From germline, CDR1 is MNHEY and CDR2 SMNVEV (reference sequence). The CDR3 spans 14 residues.